Detailed here is one T cell receptor (beta chain). In the PCR, 60 Vbeta and 13 Jbeta primers were used. Measured with immunoSEQ multiplex PCR; TCRdb has only the in-frame clones, and not every one. The sample lists 75,000 to 100,000 clones, around 73% seen once, with about 1.2% in the top ten. The CDR3 sequence is 14 residues long. Trimming removed 5 bases from V and 2 bases from J; junction bases left unmatched: 4. The germline V gene has CDR1 MDHEN and CDR2 SYDVKM. These data are taken from a study of cytomegalovirus exposure and HLA in healthy donors. V gene TRBV28 combines with J gene TRBJ2-3; the match to TRBD1 covers 7 bases. The receptor was isolated from a female donor in good health and CMV-seronegative. The sample taken for sequencing was PBMCs. The CDR3 coding sequence is TGTGCCAGCAGTCCCGGACAGGACACAGATACGCAGTATTTT. It specifies CASSPGQDTDTQYF.